This passage covers 8 T cell receptor beta chains from one sample sequenced in a study of blood T cell repertoires in COVID-19. Assay used: immunoSEQ multiplex PCR; TCRdb lists only in-frame clones, some missing. The top ten clones hold around 9.1% of a sample with over 200,000 clones, roughly 86% of them seen once. The sequenced sample was peripheral blood. All receptors come from a man between 35 and 55 years old who had recovered from COVID-19.

The rearrangement uses TRBV6-6 and TRBJ2-3; D unclear. Trimming stripped 3 bases from V and 0 bases from J, with 7 bases between. The germline V gene encodes CDR1 MNHNY and CDR2 SVGAGI (reference sequence). This CDR3 is 14 amino acids long. The CDR3 is CASSYKLSTDTQYF. The CDR3 DNA reads TGTGCCAGCAGTTATAAACTGAGCACAGATACGCAGTATTTT.

The J gene is TRBJ2-3, the V gene TRBV11-2, with TRBD1 identical over 7 bases. Unmatched junction bases numbered 7, after V lost 3 bases and J lost 1 base. This CDR3 is built from 16 residues. CDR1 SGHAT and CDR2 FQNNGV come from the germline V gene. The CDR3 protein is CASSLTRQGRTDTQYF. DNA for the CDR3: TGTGCCAGCAGCTTGACGAGACAGGGCCGCACAGATACGCAGTATTTT.

This chain joins TRBV7-2 and TRBJ2-1; no reliable D call. Germline V gives CDR1 SGHTA, CDR2 FQGNSA. The CDR3 contains 11 residues. V lost 3 bases, J lost 8 bases, and 5 bases lay in between. This chain's CDR3 is CASSLRYEQFF. The DNA of the CDR3 is TGTGCCAGCAGCTTGCGGTATGAGCAGTTCTTC. The variable domain in full, completed from reference TRBV7-2 and TRBJ2-1, reads GAGVSQSPSNKVTEKGKDVELRCDPISGHTALYWYRQSLGQGLEFLIYFQGNSAPDKSGLPSDRFSAERTGGSVSTLTIQRTQQEDSAVYLCASSLRYEQFFGPGTRLTVL.

The CDR3 loop reads CASSEAGGGEQFF. CDR3 sequence (DNA): TGTGCCAGCAGTGAAGCGGGAGGTGGTGAGCAGTTCTTC. V usage is TRBV6-1 and J usage is TRBJ2-1; possibly TRBD2 for D (6 bases). This CDR3 spans 13 amino acids. The V gene's germline CDR1 is MNHNS and CDR2 SASEGT. Trimming removed 0 bases from V and 9 bases from J, with 9 bases in between.

V is TRBV6-5 and J is TRBJ1-1; 8 bases map to TRBD1. The V segment lost 5 bases and the J segment 10 bases; nucleotides outside the gene matches: 9. This CDR3 spans 13 amino acids. Germline V gene data show CDR1 as MNHEY and CDR2 as SVGAGI. The CDR3 protein is CASSPGRQGSAFF. The CDR3 bases are TGTGCCAGCAGTCCTGGACGACAGGGGTCAGCTTTCTTT.

The V call is TRBV9, the J call TRBJ2-7; TRBD2 might be the D (6 bases). CDR3 length equals 14 residues. Germline lookup yields CDR1 SGDLS and CDR2 YYNGEE. Trimming took off 3 bases at V and 5 bases at J, with 15 bases between the two ends. The CDR3 nucleotides read TGTGCCAGCAGCGCGGGACTGGGTCGTGACGAGCAGTACTTC. Encoded protein: CASSAGLGRDEQYF.

This clone came up once. The chain uses TRBV12-3 or TRBV12-4 and TRBJ2-2; the D is unclear. The length of the CDR3 is 12 residues. Between the trimmed V and J ends, which lost 5 bases and 13 bases, there was a span of 14 bases. CDR3 amino acids: CASSPPLIALFF. CDR3 coding DNA: TGTGCCAGCAGTCCTCCCTTAATAGCGCTGTTTTTT.

This chain joins TRBV5-6 and TRBJ2-1; D unclear. V lost 2 bases and J 7 bases, leaving 4 bases between the germline ends. The CDR3 runs to 11 residues. The germline V gene has CDR1 SGHDT and CDR2 YYEEEE. The CDR3 coding sequence is TGTGCCAGCAGCTTTCGGAATGAGCAGTTCTTC. This encodes CASSFRNEQFF.